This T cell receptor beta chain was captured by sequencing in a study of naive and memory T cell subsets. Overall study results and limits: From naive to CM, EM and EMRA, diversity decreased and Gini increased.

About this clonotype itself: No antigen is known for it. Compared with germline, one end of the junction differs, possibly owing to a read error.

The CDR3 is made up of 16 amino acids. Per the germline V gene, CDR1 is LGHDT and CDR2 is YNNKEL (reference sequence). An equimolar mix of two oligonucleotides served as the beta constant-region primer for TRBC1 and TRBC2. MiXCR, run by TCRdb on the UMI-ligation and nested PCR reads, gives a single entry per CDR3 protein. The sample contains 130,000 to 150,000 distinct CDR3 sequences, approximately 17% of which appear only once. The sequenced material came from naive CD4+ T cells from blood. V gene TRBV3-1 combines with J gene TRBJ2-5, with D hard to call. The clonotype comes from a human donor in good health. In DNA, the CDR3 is TGTGCCAGCAGCCATTCATTCGTCGGGCCCCATGAGACCCAGGACTTC. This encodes CASSHSFVGPHETQDF.